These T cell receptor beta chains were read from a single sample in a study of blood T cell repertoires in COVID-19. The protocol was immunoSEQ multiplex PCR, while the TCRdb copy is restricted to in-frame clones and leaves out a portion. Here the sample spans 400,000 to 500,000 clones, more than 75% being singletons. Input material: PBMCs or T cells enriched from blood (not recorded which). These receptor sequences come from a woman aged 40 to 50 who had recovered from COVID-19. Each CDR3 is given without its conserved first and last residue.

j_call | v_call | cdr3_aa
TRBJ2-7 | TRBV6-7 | ASSYSSQDSYEQY
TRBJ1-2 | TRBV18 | ASSPEKEYT
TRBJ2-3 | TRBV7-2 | ASRAGGSGRAGDTQY
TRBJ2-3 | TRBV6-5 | ASSSESTDTQY
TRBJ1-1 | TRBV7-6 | ASSLQDRGGGTEAF
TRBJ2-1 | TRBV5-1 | ASSYSLAGGYNEQF
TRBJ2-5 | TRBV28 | ASSLNRVGTQY
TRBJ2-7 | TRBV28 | ASSPGQVGSYEQY
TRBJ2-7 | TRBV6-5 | ASSPRVFSYEQY
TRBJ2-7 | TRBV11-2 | ASSLLAGGPSYEQY